The clone carrying this T cell receptor (beta chain) has just a few counts. The antigen is not known. Time point in this sample: newly diagnosed GD, antithyroid drugs for less than 3 months. PBMC-extracted RNA yielded the TCR library. The sample comes from a study of regulatory T cells in long-lasting Graves disease. Findings of the study overall: Whereas 966 public clonotypes were shared by new patients, persistent patients shared more, at 2,500 to 3,500.

This CDR3 contains 15 residues. The ends were cut back, 3 bases at V and 2 bases at J, with 12 bases in the middle. Germline CDR1 is ENHRY and CDR2 is SYGVKD. Combining iRepertoire HTBI primers with Arm-PCR of CDR3 regions, the authors built TCR beta libraries. Original processing notes: Taken together, the samples had 62 TRBV and around 14 TRBJ segments identified. TCRdb ran MiXCR on the multiplex PCR reads and lists one entry per CDR3 protein. The V and J calls were not made by the authors but by TCRdb's processing. The data hold a few hundred thousand distinct CDR3 sequences, with 15% to 20% observed a single time. These data also formed part of another study, on T cells in Graves' hyperthyroidism and ophthalmopathy. From that study: Criteria for exclusion of patients were uncontrolled infection, other autoimmune disease, pregnancy or lactation. With the HTBI primer set, the TCR CDR3 went through a first round of RT-PCR.

The input for sequencing was peripheral blood mononuclear cells (PBMCs), taken at new diagnosis, from a patient treated with antithyroid drugs. The sequence came from a woman aged 18-29 years with Graves disease. The chain has TRBV10-3 and TRBJ2-3; D might be TRBD2 (6 bases). The DNA for the CDR3 is TGTGCCATCAGTGAATTAGCGGCCTACACAGATACGCAGTATTTT. It codes for CAISELAAYTDTQYF.